Each of the 21 T cell receptor beta chains below was sequenced from the same sample in a study of CD8+ T cells in alopecia areata. It was cDNA, reverse transcribed from extracted RNA, that served as the sequencing template. Clones were read by immunoSEQ multiplex PCR, and TCRdb kept only the in-frame ones, dropping some. The profile covers approximately 300,000 clones, none occurring a single time. Separation of pooled cutaneous lymph node cells was by sorting with CD4, CD8alpha, NKG2D, NKG2ACE and other markers. Sample: CD4+ T cells sorted from a lymph node. These TCRs come from a C3H/HeJ mouse with alopecia areata. The MHC haplotype of this mouse line is H2-k.

A note on this clone: The genes and germline here are from mouse. The read terminates 4 residues before the CDR3 end, so the remaining end is supplied by the germline J gene. The chain is built from TRBV19 and TRBJ2-5; 10 nucleotides agree with TRBD2. The CDR3 totals 14 residues. Germline CDR1 and CDR2: FNHDT and SITEND (reference sequence). The V and J ends lost 4 bases and 3 bases, in that order; junction bases with no gene match: 2. The sequenced part of the CDR3 DNA is TGTGCCAGCAGTTCGGGACTGGGGCAAGAC. Its protein product is CASSSGLGQD. The whole CDR3 region reads CASSSGLGQDTQYF.

The table lists this clone with a few counts. The listed genes are named as in mouse. Read data end 4 residues before the CDR3 end; the end is taken from the germline J gene. The identical CDR3 is also encoded by other nucleotide sequences in the sample. V usage is TRBV31 and J usage is TRBJ2-1; D perhaps matches TRBD2 (7 bases). V lost 0 bases and J lost 6, with 9 bases in between. This CDR3 spans 13 amino acids. CDR1 is GKSSPN and CDR2 is SITVG in the germline V gene. The CDR3 sequence: CAWSLGGLAEQFF. Incomplete CDR3 DNA: TGTGCCTGGAGTCTAGGGGGGCTTGCT.

Remarks on this clone: Any gene name here is a mouse gene name. The read falls 4 residues short of the CDR3 end, and the missing part is taken from the germline J gene. The sample holds other DNA sequences that translate to the same CDR3. The chain employs TRBV13-2 and TRBJ2-1; 9 bases are shared with TRBD2. Trimming cost V 0 bases and J 3 bases; bases outside gene matches: 4. Germline CDR1 is NNHNN and CDR2 is SYGAGS (reference sequence). The CDR3 runs 16 residues. The CDR3 is CASGDAGWGGYAEQFF. Incomplete CDR3 DNA: TGTGCCAGCGGTGATGCGGGCTGGGGGGGCTATGCT.

This clone was observed a handful of times. Mouse germline and gene names are used. The read falls 4 residues short of the CDR3 end, and the missing part is taken from the germline J gene. The gene calls are TRBV1 and TRBJ2-5; 9 bases map to TRBD1. The CDR3 is 14 amino acids. The germline V gene encodes CDR1 NSQYPW and CDR2 LRSPGD (reference sequence). The part of the CDR3 DNA that was read is TGCACCTGCAGTGAACCGGGACAGGGTGAC. It translates to CTCSEPGQGD. Given in full, the CDR3 is CTCSEPGQGDTQYF.

As regards this clone: Gene names are the mouse ones. Coverage ceases 4 residues before the CDR3 finishes, and the germline J gene fills in the end. Other nucleotide sequences in the sample specify the same CDR3. This sequence joins TRBV19 and TRBJ2-5; D might be TRBD1 (5 bases). Germline CDR1 and CDR2: FNHDT and SITEND (reference sequence). The CDR3 sequence is 14 residues long. V gave up 1 base and J gave up 2 bases, with 8 bases separating them. The part of the CDR3 DNA that was read is TGTGCCAGCAGTATAAGAGACAGCCAAGAC. Its translation: CASSIRDSQD. The full CDR3 protein is CASSIRDSQDTQYF. The variable domain in full, completed from reference TRBV19 and TRBJ2-5, reads GGIITQTPKFLIGQEGQKLTLKCQQNFNHDTMYWYRQDSGKGLRLIYYSITENDLQKGDLSEGYDASREKKSSFSLTVTSAQKNEMAVFLCASSIRDSQDTQYFGPGTRLLVL.

A word on this clone: Gene names and germline match the mouse. The read halts 4 residues ahead of the CDR3 end, with the missing end drawn from the germline J gene. The chain uses TRBV1 and TRBJ2-4, with TRBD2 matching 10 bases. There are 13 residues in the CDR3. Germline V lookup: CDR1 NSQYPW, CDR2 LRSPGD (reference sequence). This CDR3 is CTCSDWGGNTLYF. The part of the CDR3 DNA that was read is TGCACCTGCAGTGACTGGGGGGGAAAC.

In its sample, this clone was seen many times. Gene names and germline match the mouse. The read terminates 4 residues ahead of where the CDR3 ends, so the germline J gene completes it. The chain uses TRBV1 and TRBJ2-1, with TRBD1 matching 11 bases. The CDR3 spans 16 residues. From germline, CDR1 is NSQYPW and CDR2 LRSPGD (reference sequence). Incomplete CDR3 DNA: TGCACCTGCAGTGCAGATGGGGGACAGGGGGGGTCT. This gives the protein CTCSADGGQGGS. The CDR3 as a whole reads CTCSADGGQGGSEQFF.

This clone occurred a few times. Gene names are the mouse ones. The read ends 4 residues shy of where the CDR3 ends; the end is completed using the germline J gene. This sample also contains other DNA sequences that code for the same CDR3. The chain uses TRBV13-2 and TRBJ2-5; 8 bases match TRBD2. This CDR3 has 13 amino acids. Unmatched junction bases numbered 1, after V lost 5 bases and J lost 2 bases. Germline V CDR1 and CDR2: NNHNN, SYGAGS (reference sequence). CDR3 in amino acids: CASGTGVQDTQYF. The CDR3 bases that were read are TGTGCCAGCGGGACTGGGGTCCAAGAC.

This clone was observed a handful of times. Any gene name here is a mouse gene name. The DNA ends 4 residues before the CDR3 does, and the rest of the CDR3 is filled in from the germline J gene. Other DNA sequences in this specimen translate into the identical CDR3. This rearrangement joins TRBV13-1 to TRBJ2-7; TRBD1 agrees at 10 bases. This CDR3 comprises 13 residues. Germline assignment: CDR1 NSHNY and CDR2 SYGAGN. CDR3 sequence: CASSRDRGYEQYF. The sequenced CDR3 bases are TGTGCCAGCAGTCGGGACAGGGGTTAT.

This clone has just a few counts. Gene names denote mouse genes. The read comes to an end 3 residues before the CDR3 does, leaving the germline J gene to fill in the end. The same CDR3 also results from other DNA sequences found in this sample. The rearrangement uses TRBV31 and TRBJ1-6; maybe TRBD1 (6 bases). TRBJ1-6 is recorded as an ORF, its role being uncertain. Germline V CDR1 and CDR2: GKSSPN, SITVG. This CDR3 region has 14 residues. The V gene lost 0 bases and the J gene lost 6 bases, with 9 bases spanning the gap. CDR3 residues: CAWSLQGSNSPLYF. The sequenced part of the CDR3 DNA is TGTGCCTGGAGTCTCCAGGGGAGTAATTCGCCC.

With regard to this clone: The gene names here belong to mouse. With the read ending 4 residues before the CDR3 end, the germline J gene is used to fill in that end. The rearrangement links TRBV13-1 to TRBJ2-4; tentative D call: TRBD2 (6 bases). Trimming took off 5 bases at V and 2 bases at J, with 12 bases between the two ends. The CDR3 covers 14 residues. Germline V CDR1 and CDR2: NSHNY, SYGAGN. CDR3 protein: CASSRHWAQNTLYF. CDR3 DNA (partial): TGTGCCAGCAGCCGTCACTGGGCTCAAAAC.

This clone was observed at least ten times. Gene labels here are mouse ones. The read gets to within 4 residues of the CDR3 end, and the germline J gene fills in the rest. The chain joins TRBV17 to TRBJ2-4, with no clear D. The CDR3 length is 15 residues. Trimming stripped 1 base from V and 0 bases from J, with 8 bases between. CDR1 and CDR2 (germline): MNHDT, YYDKIL. This CDR3 reads CASSRAPRSQNTLYF. The covered CDR3 bases are TGTGCTAGCAGTAGAGCCCCCAGGAGTCAAAAC.

Only a few counts were recorded for this clone. Gene names and germline refer to mouse. The read ends 4 residues shy of where the CDR3 ends; the end is completed using the germline J gene. This sample also contains other DNA sequences that code for the same CDR3. J is TRBJ2-7 and V is TRBV19; 10 bases map to TRBD1. CDR3 size: 14 residues. Germline loops: CDR1 FNHDT, CDR2 SITEND (reference sequence). Incomplete CDR3 DNA: TGTGCCAGCAGTATTCGGGACAGGGGATAT. Amino acid sequence: CASSIRDRGY. The whole CDR3 reads CASSIRDRGYEQYF.

This clone was counted between two and nine times. Gene names and germline refer to mouse. The read ends 4 residues shy of where the CDR3 ends; the end is completed using the germline J gene. Distinct nucleotide sequences in the sample also encode this CDR3. The V gene is TRBV31, the J gene TRBJ2-2, with 11 bases lining up with TRBD1. Germline values: CDR1 GKSSPN, CDR2 SITVG. Germline trimming cut 3 bases from V and 5 bases from J; bases unmatched to any gene: 2. This CDR3 has 14 amino acids. Here the CDR3 reads CAWRGTGGTGQLYF. The CDR3 DNA, read in part, is TGTGCCTGGAGGGGGACAGGGGGAACCGGG.

This clone was detected a few times. Gene names refer to mouse genes. The read ends 4 residues early relative to the CDR3; the germline J gene fills the gap. The chain carries TRBV13-3 and TRBJ2-3; 9 bases are a match to TRBD2. Looked up from germline, CDR1 is NNHDY and CDR2 is SYVADS. Germline trimming cut 6 bases from V and 0 bases from J; bases unmatched to any gene: 5. The CDR3 runs to 15 residues. The CDR3 reads CASTAGGGSAETLYF. CDR3 DNA, as far as it was read: TGTGCCAGCACGGCTGGGGGGGGTAGTGCAGAA.

As regards this clone: Gene names and germline match the mouse. The CDR3 end falls 4 residues outside the read, so it is completed with the germline J gene. The J gene is TRBJ2-1, the V gene TRBV31, with TRBD2 matching 10 bases. This CDR3 contains 15 residues. Germline V lookup: CDR1 GKSSPN, CDR2 SITVG. The V and J ends lost 1 base and 3 bases, in that order; junction bases with no gene match: 3. The CDR3: CAWSRRLGGYAEQFF. The sequenced CDR3 bases are TGTGCCTGGAGTCGCCGACTGGGGGGCTATGCT.

About this clone: The gene symbols are mouse symbols. Here the CDR3 reads CTCSADQGGVSDYTF. The sequenced CDR3 bases are TGCACCTGCAGTGCAGATCAGGGAGGGGTCTCC. The chain employs TRBV1 and TRBJ1-2; D may be TRBD1 (5 bases). The observed sequence ends 4 residues before the CDR3 terminus, with the missing tail filled in from the germline J gene. Germline assignment: CDR1 NSQYPW and CDR2 LRSPGD (reference sequence). This CDR3 is built from 15 residues. Trimming removed 0 bases from V and 4 bases from J, with 12 bases in between.

This clone occurred many times. Genes and germline are mouse. The read terminates 4 residues before the CDR3 end, so the remaining end is supplied by the germline J gene. Other DNA sequences in the sample encode the same CDR3. The genes are TRBV13-1 and TRBJ1-1; D might be TRBD1 (5 bases). The CDR3 sequence is 13 residues long. Germline-derived CDR1 and CDR2 are NSHNY and SYGAGN. V lost 2 bases to trimming and J lost 4 bases, with 9 bases between them. CDR3: CASSDRVGTEVFF. The CDR3 DNA, read in part, is TGTGCCAGCAGTGACAGGGTTGGCACA.

On this clone: Gene names and germline match the mouse. Sequencing ends 3 residues short of the CDR3 end; the germline J gene provides the rest. This chain links TRBV31 with TRBJ1-6; 8 bases fit TRBD1. TRBJ1-6 is an open reading frame whose function is uncertain. V gave up 4 bases and J gave up 7 bases; unmatched junction bases: 0. This CDR3 is 12 amino acids long. Germline assignment: CDR1 GKSSPN and CDR2 SITVG. CDR3 protein: CAWNRGNSPLYF. CDR3 bases read: TGTGCCTGGAACAGGGGGAATTCGCCC.

In this sample, this clone turned up a few times. The germline and genes are mouse ones. The read stops 3 residues short of the end of the CDR3; the missing end is completed from the germline J gene. The gene calls are TRBV5 and TRBJ1-6, with TRBD1 identical over 8 bases. TRBJ1-6 is flagged as an ORF with uncertain function. The V gene end was trimmed by 1 base and the J gene end by 5 bases; junction bases not matched to a gene: 1. The CDR3 loop spans 15 amino acids. The germline gives CDR1 LGHNA, CDR2 YNLKQL (reference sequence). CDR3: CASSQGTGNNSPLYF. The part of the CDR3 DNA that was read is TGTGCCAGCAGCCAAGGGACAGGGAATAATTCGCCC.

As to this clone: Gene names are the mouse ones. Incomplete CDR3 DNA: TGTGCCAGCAGCCAAGATAGGGTCTCC. Amino acids: CASSQDRVS. The full CDR3 is CASSQDRVSDYTF. The rearrangement joins TRBV5 to TRBJ1-2; D remains unclear. The read ends 4 residues shy of where the CDR3 ends; the end is completed using the germline J gene. Per germline, CDR1 LGHNA and CDR2 YNLKQL (reference sequence). Trimming removed 0 bases from V and 4 bases from J, with 6 bases in between. The CDR3 has 13 residues.